This entry is about one T cell receptor (beta chain). No antigen is known for it. The protocol was immunoSEQ multiplex PCR, while the TCRdb copy is restricted to in-frame clones and leaves out a portion. The table records some 150,000 clones, about nine tenths of them present only once. This specimen comes from a study of T cell responses to AZD1222 COVID-19 vaccine. Turning to the study itself: Timing groups of about 4 and about 12 weeks for second doses were pooled.

The V and J ends lost 0 bases and 8 bases respectively, with 14 bases between them. The germline V gene has CDR1 SGHNT and CDR2 YYREEE (reference sequence). The CDR3 consists of 14 residues. Broader study findings: Only after the peak T cell response were repertoires sampled. Donors in the cohort were predominantly white British and more often female, and clonal diversity was possibly underestimated. Regions 160-218 and 743-854 dominated among vaccine-associated CD4 TCRs spanning spike.

The chain combines TRBV5-4 with TRBJ1-2; D unresolved. The clonotype was recovered from an adult in good health. The specimen was peripheral blood, collected on day 0 of AZD1222 vaccination. The CDR3 DNA sequence: TGTGCCAGCAGCTTGGGATCGGGGAGTGGCGGCTACACCTTC. Amino acid sequence: CASSLGSGSGGYTF.